This T cell receptor beta chain was observed in a study of Ad26.COV2.S vaccination and SARS-CoV-2 variants. Study summary: Donor allocation was to the COV1001 Ad26.COV2.S trial arm. Dosing was one shot or two shots 56 days apart. Study-level findings and limits: Comparability of non-spike TCR breadth was observed across vaccine and placebo recipients.

TCRdb's copy holds only in-frame clones and misses some; the assay was immunoSEQ multiplex PCR. The data show a few hundred thousand clones, around nine tenths seen once. The treatment is: approximately 18 received Ad26.COV2.S at low or high dose, single or two shots; about 5 received placebo; per-sample allocation not given. Vaccine and placebo recipients were sampled on day 63 after the first injection. Immunization relied on an Ad26 vector, which expressed Wuhan-strain SARS-CoV-2 spike. Comments on this clone: The antigen is unknown. Germline is not matched at one junction end, which may reflect a read error.

CDR3 length: 15 residues. The germline V gene has CDR1 SGHVS and CDR2 FNYEAQ. The sequence was collected from a person between 18 and 60 years old who received the Ad26.COV2.S COVID-19 vaccine or a placebo. The source was peripheral blood, collected in a trial of Ad26.COV2.S vaccine versus placebo. The J gene is TRBJ2-1, the V gene TRBV7-6; D perhaps matches TRBD1 (7 bases). The DNA for the CDR3 is TGTGCCAGCAGCCCTACAGGGGACTCCGACAATGAGCAGTTCTTC. This encodes CASSPTGDSDNEQFF.